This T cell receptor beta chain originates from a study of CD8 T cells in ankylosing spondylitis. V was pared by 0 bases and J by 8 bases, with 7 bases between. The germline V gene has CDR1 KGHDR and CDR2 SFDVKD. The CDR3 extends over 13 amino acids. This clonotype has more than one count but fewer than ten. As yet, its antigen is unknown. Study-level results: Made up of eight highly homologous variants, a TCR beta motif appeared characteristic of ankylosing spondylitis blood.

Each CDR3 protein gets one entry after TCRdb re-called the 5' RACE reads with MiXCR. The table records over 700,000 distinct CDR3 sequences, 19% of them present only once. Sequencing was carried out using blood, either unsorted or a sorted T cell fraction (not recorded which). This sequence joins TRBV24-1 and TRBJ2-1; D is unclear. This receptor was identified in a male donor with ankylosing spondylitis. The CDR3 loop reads CATSDLPGDEQFF. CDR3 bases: TGTGCCACCAGTGATTTGCCCGGCGATGAGCAGTTCTTC.